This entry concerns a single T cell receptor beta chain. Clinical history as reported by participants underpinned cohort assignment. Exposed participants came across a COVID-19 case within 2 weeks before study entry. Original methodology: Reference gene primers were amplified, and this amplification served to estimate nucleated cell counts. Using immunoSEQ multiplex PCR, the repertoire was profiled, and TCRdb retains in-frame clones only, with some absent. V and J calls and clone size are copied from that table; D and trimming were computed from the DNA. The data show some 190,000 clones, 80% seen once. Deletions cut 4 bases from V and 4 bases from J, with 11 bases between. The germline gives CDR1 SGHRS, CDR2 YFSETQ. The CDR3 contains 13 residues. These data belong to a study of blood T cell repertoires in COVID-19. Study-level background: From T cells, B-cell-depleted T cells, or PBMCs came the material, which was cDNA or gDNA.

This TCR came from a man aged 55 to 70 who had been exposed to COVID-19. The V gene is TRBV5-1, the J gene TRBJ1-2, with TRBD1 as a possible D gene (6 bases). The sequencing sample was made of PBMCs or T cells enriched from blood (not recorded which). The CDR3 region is CASSPGQRYGYTF. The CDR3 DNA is TGCGCCAGCAGCCCGGGACAACGCTATGGCTACACCTTC.